A selection of T cell receptor beta chains follows, all from one sample in a study of human T cells and chemical hapten exposure. TCRdb used MiXCR to reprocess the RACE reads, holding one entry per CDR3 protein. The sample has some 350,000 distinct CDR3 sequences, more than 5% seen once. The sample consisted of whole blood, taken in connection with sensitization to the hapten diphenylcyclopropenone (DPC). These TCRs come from a woman aged 18-29 years with alopecia areata. Some clones in this sample may be carry-over from other donors' samples. Both conserved end residues are part of each CDR3. Fields, in order: J gene, clone size, D gene, V gene, CDR3 protein, CDR3 DNA. The D gene is left open where the match is weak. Rows give clone size only sometimes, using once, few, many, or a class for an expanded clone.

TRBJ2-3,few,-,TRBV20-1,CSARYTDTQYF,TGCAGTGCTAGATACACAGATACGCAGTATTTT
TRBJ1-1,-,-,TRBV6-2/TRBV6-3,CASSYRQAEAFF,TGTGCCAGCAGTTACCGACAGGCCGAAGCTTTCTTT
TRBJ2-3,few,TRBD2,TRBV2,CASSETGGADTQYF,TGTGCCAGCAGTGAGACGGGGGGGGCAGATACGCAGTATTTT
TRBJ1-1,many,-,TRBV29-1,CSVAGQGGTEAFF,TGCAGCGTGGCGGGGCAGGGAGGCACTGAAGCTTTCTTT
TRBJ2-1,-,-,TRBV7-9,CASSLRGTPNNEQFF,TGTGCCAGCAGCCTTCGAGGGACTCCAAACAATGAGCAGTTCTTC
TRBJ2-3,few,-,TRBV4-1,CASSQAGWDTQYF,TGCGCCAGCAGCCAAGCAGGTTGGGATACGCAGTATTTT
TRBJ2-7,-,-,TRBV18,CASSPGGGRVLSEQYF,TGTGCCAGCTCACCAGGAGGGGGCCGAGTGTTAAGCGAGCAGTACTTC
TRBJ1-6,-,-,TRBV7-6,CASSLAEGSSPLHF,TGTGCCAGCAGCTTAGCGGAAGGCAGTTCACCCCTCCACTTT
TRBJ1-5,-,-,TRBV6-2/TRBV6-3,CASSDPLNQPQHF,TGTGCCAGCAGCGACCCCTTAAATCAGCCCCAGCATTTT
TRBJ2-3,-,-,TRBV3-1,CASSTGTTQSDTQYF,TGTGCCAGCAGCACCGGGACCACACAGTCAGATACGCAGTATTTT
TRBJ2-7,few,TRBD1,TRBV10-3,CAIRGQSSYEQYF,TGTGCCATCAGGGGACAGTCCTCCTACGAGCAGTACTTC
TRBJ1-2,few,TRBD1,TRBV28,CASSPRGLVYGYTF,TGTGCCAGCAGTCCTAGGGGGCTGGTCTATGGCTACACCTTC
TRBJ1-6,-,-,TRBV5-6,CASSLEDSNSPLHF,TGTGCCAGCAGCTTGGAGGACTCTAATTCACCCCTCCACTTT
TRBJ1-1,-,-,TRBV2,CASSEASALNTEAFF,TGTGCCAGCAGTGAAGCGTCGGCCCTGAACACTGAAGCTTTCTTT
TRBJ1-2,few,TRBD1,TRBV2,CASRWETGGGYTF,TGTGCCAGCAGATGGGAGACAGGGGGAGGCTACACCTTC
TRBJ1-1,-,-,TRBV7-9,CASSSRALFLGAFF,TGTGCCAGCAGCTCCAGGGCCCTCTTTTTAGGGGCTTTCTTT
TRBJ1-3,few,-,TRBV13,CASSLGVSGNTIYF,TGTGCCAGCAGCTTGGGAGTCTCTGGAAACACCATATATTTT
TRBJ1-4,many,-,TRBV6-2/TRBV6-3,CASSYSIKGRLFF,TGTGCCAGCAGTTACTCGATCAAGGGACGACTGTTTTTT
TRBJ2-7,few,-,TRBV6-5,CASSYVQGSSYEQYF,TGTGCCAGCAGTTACGTCCAGGGGAGCTCCTACGAGCAGTACTTC
TRBJ1-5,many,-,TRBV7-2,CASSLGLDSNQPQHF,TGTGCCAGCAGCTTAGGGTTAGACAGCAATCAGCCCCAGCATTTT
TRBJ2-3,once,TRBD1,TRBV9,CASSVDPGQGVSTDSQYF,TGTGCCAGCAGCGTAGACCCCGGACAGGGGGTTAGTACAGATTCGCAGTATTTT
TRBJ1-2,many,-,TRBV29-1,CSVEESQGFYYGYTF,TGCAGCGTTGAAGAATCACAGGGTTTTTACTATGGCTACACCTTC
TRBJ1-5,many,-,TRBV3-1,CASSLLSEGQPQHF,TGTGCCAGCAGCCTCCTTTCGGAAGGTCAGCCCCAGCATTTT
TRBJ2-1,few,-,TRBV7-9,CASSSPTTPGDNEQFF,TGTGCCAGCAGCTCGCCTACTACCCCCGGGGACAATGAGCAGTTCTTC
TRBJ1-5,many,TRBD1,TRBV7-2,CASSFEAGGSQPQHF,TGTGCCAGCAGCTTTGAGGCAGGGGGCAGTCAGCCCCAGCATTTT
TRBJ2-2,many,-,TRBV7-3,CASSLRFTNTGELFF,TGTGCCAGCAGCTTAAGGTTCACGAACACCGGGGAGCTGTTTTTT
TRBJ1-1,-,-,TRBV27,CASSLSRVSTEAFF,TGTGCCAGCAGTTTATCCAGGGTTTCCACTGAAGCTTTCTTT
TRBJ2-7,few,-,TRBV27,CASSCPVSYEQYF,TGTGCCAGCAGTTGCCCAGTCTCCTACGAGCAGTACTTC
TRBJ1-1,many,-,TRBV20-1,CSAPRQTNTEAFF,TGCAGTGCTCCCCGACAGACGAACACTGAAGCTTTCTTT
TRBJ2-3,many,-,TRBV5-5,CASSPPAETDTQYF,TGTGCCAGCAGCCCCCCCGCGGAGACAGATACGCAGTATTTT
TRBJ2-3,-,TRBD1,TRBV28,CASSEDRLSTDTQYF,TGTGCCAGCAGTGAGGACAGGCTTAGCACAGATACGCAGTATTTT
TRBJ1-3,many,TRBD1,TRBV11-2,CASSFITGQGHSGNTIYF,TGTGCCAGCAGCTTTATAACTGGACAGGGCCACTCTGGAAACACCATATATTTT
TRBJ1-1,many,-,TRBV6-6,CASYRDQDTEAFF,TGTGCCAGTTATAGGGATCAGGACACTGAAGCTTTCTTT
TRBJ2-1,many,-,TRBV10-3,CAISEGRQGGTEFF,TGTGCCATCAGTGAAGGGAGACAGGGAGGGACAGAGTTCTTC
TRBJ2-1,-,TRBD2,TRBV20-1,CSAELSGATYNEQFF,TGCAGTGCGGAGCTTAGCGGGGCCACCTACAATGAGCAGTTCTTC
TRBJ2-7,few,TRBD1,TRBV9,CASSVEGQAYEQYF,TGTGCCAGCAGCGTAGAGGGACAGGCCTACGAGCAGTACTTC
TRBJ2-2,-,-,TRBV5-6,CASSGWTAGELFF,TGTGCCAGCAGCGGATGGACAGCCGGGGAGCTGTTTTTT
TRBJ1-1,many,-,TRBV5-1,CASSLGVGLTEAFF,TGCGCCAGCAGCTTGGGTGTAGGACTGACTGAAGCTTTCTTT
TRBJ2-3,few,-,TRBV20-1,CSARGQFATYGTDTQYF,TGCAGTGCTAGAGGGCAATTCGCAACGTATGGTACAGATACGCAGTATTTT
TRBJ2-3,many,-,TRBV5-6,CASSSSIKGVWRTDTQYF,TGTGCCAGCAGCTCTTCGATAAAGGGAGTATGGAGAACAGATACGCAGTATTTT
TRBJ1-2,few,-,TRBV6-6,CASSYSGTPLGYTF,TGTGCCAGCAGTTACTCCGGGACGCCTTTGGGCTACACCTTC
TRBJ2-3,few,TRBD1,TRBV5-1,CASSLTGTAYFQYF,TGCGCCAGCAGCTTGACCGGGACAGCCTATTTTCAGTATTTT
TRBJ2-2,-,TRBD2,TRBV3-1,CASSQAPTSYGELFF,TGTGCCAGCAGCCAGGCGCCGACTAGCTACGGGGAGCTGTTTTTT
TRBJ1-1,-,TRBD1,TRBV10-2,CASSDETGGGTEAFF,TGCGCCAGCAGTGATGAAACAGGGGGAGGAACTGAAGCTTTCTTT
TRBJ1-2,many,-,TRBV7-2,CASSPRRAGNGYTF,TGTGCCAGCAGCCCCCGCAGGGCGGGGAATGGCTACACCTTC
TRBJ2-2,-,-,TRBV5-1,CATSSSGFPGELFF,TGCGCCACCAGCTCATCTGGTTTCCCCGGGGAGCTGTTTTTT
TRBJ1-3,many,TRBD1,TRBV7-9,CASSPTGAQALSGNTIYF,TGTGCCAGCAGCCCCACAGGGGCCCAGGCTCTCTCTGGAAACACCATATATTTT
TRBJ1-1,-,-,TRBV6-2/TRBV6-3,CASRLTMNTEAFF,TGTGCCAGCAGACTAACAATGAACACTGAAGCTTTCTTT
TRBJ2-5,-,-,TRBV12-3/TRBV12-4,CASSFRSGSEETQYF,TGTGCCAGCAGTTTCAGGTCAGGTTCGGAGGAGACCCAGTACTTC
TRBJ1-2,many,-,TRBV6-2/TRBV6-3,CASSYRPGGGYGYTF,TGTGCCAGCAGTTACCGGCCAGGAGGAGGCTATGGCTACACCTTC
TRBJ1-4,few,-,TRBV2,CASRGVTTNEKLFF,TGTGCCAGCAGAGGGGTGACAACTAATGAAAAACTGTTTTTT
TRBJ2-1,many,-,TRBV4-2,CASSLKVSGVYNEQFF,TGTGCCAGCAGTCTTAAAGTGTCGGGAGTTTACAATGAGCAGTTCTTC
TRBJ2-7,few,TRBD1,TRBV28,CASTAGTGAYEQYF,TGTGCCAGCACCGCCGGGACAGGGGCCTACGAGCAGTACTTC
TRBJ2-1,few,-,TRBV7-2,CASSLDAGRNEQFF,TGTGCCAGCAGCTTAGATGCAGGGCGGAATGAGCAGTTCTTC